These 9 T cell receptor beta chains originate from one sample sequenced in a study of T-cell reconstitution after alpha-beta-depleted transplantation in children. During its preparation, the TCRbeta library received unique molecular identifiers. MiXCR, applied by TCRdb to the PCR reads, yields one record per CDR3 protein. The profile shows about 830,000 distinct CDR3 sequences, under 20% of them singletons. Sequencing used PBMCs, mostly from graft donor cells, obtained 360 days after TCRalphabeta/CD19-depleted stem cell transplant. These receptors came from a male patient younger than 18 who had a stem cell transplant for acute lymphoblastic leukemia, so the T cells may come from the graft donor.

This chain joins TRBV14 and TRBJ2-1; 11 bases agree with TRBD2. V lost 4 bases to trimming and J lost 4 bases; unmatched junction nucleotides: 6. From germline, CDR1 is SGHDN and CDR2 FVKESK. The CDR3 covers 16 residues. The CDR3 region is CASSPWTSGLYNEQFF. The CDR3 nucleotides are TGTGCCAGCAGCCCCTGGACTAGCGGGCTTTACAATGAGCAGTTCTTC.

The rearrangement joins TRBV6-5 to TRBJ2-7; TRBD2 is a possible D gene (6 bases). This CDR3 region has 14 residues. Germline-derived CDR1 and CDR2 are MNHEY and SVGAGI. The V and J ends lost 3 bases and 2 bases respectively, with 11 bases between them. Here the CDR3 DNA reads TGTGCCAGCAGTTATTTGACTAGGACCTACGAGCAGTACTTC. It yields the protein CASSYLTRTYEQYF.

The rearrangement joins TRBV25-1 to TRBJ2-3, with D possibly matching TRBD1 (5 bases). V lost 5 bases to trimming and J lost 2 bases, with 14 bases between them. The CDR3 sequence is 15 residues long. Germline V gene sequence: CDR1 MGHDK, CDR2 SYGVNS. CDR3 nucleotides: TGTGCCAGCAGTTTCTCTTGGACAACCACAGATACGCAGTATTTT. Its translation: CASSFSWTTTDTQYF.

This sequence joins TRBV20-1 and TRBJ2-1; TRBD1 matches at 8 bases. CDR3 length: 14 amino acids. J lost 3 bases, V lost 2 bases, and 3 bases had no gene match. Germline V gives CDR1 DFQATT, CDR2 SNEGSKA (reference sequence). The CDR3 protein is CSARRTGRYNEQFF. The CDR3 DNA sequence: TGCAGTGCTAGACGGACAGGGCGCTACAATGAGCAGTTCTTC.

This clonotype was counted ten times or more. The V and J genes are TRBV5-6 and TRBJ2-1; TRBD2 agrees at 10 bases. Germline loops: CDR1 SGHDT, CDR2 YYEEEE. The CDR3 extends over 17 amino acids. Trimming cost V 0 bases and J 6 bases; bases outside gene matches: 9. DNA of the CDR3: TGTGCCAGCAGCTTGGCCAAGTCTAGCGGGAGAAGCAATGAGCAGTTCTTC. As protein: CASSLAKSSGRSNEQFF.

This clonotype was seen a handful of times. The genes are TRBV7-2 and TRBJ2-6, with 9 bases lining up with TRBD2. Trimming cost V 0 bases and J 0 bases; bases outside gene matches: 12. The germline V gene has CDR1 SGHTA and CDR2 FQGNSA. This CDR3 spans 21 amino acids. The DNA of the CDR3 is TGTGCCAGCAGCTTAGCGCGGGTCGGGCTAGCGGGATTCTCTGGGGCCAACGTCCTGACTTTC. This gives the protein CASSLARVGLAGFSGANVLTF.

A few counts support this clonotype. The chain links TRBV5-1 to TRBJ1-2; D is ambiguous. The V gene's germline CDR1 is SGHRS and CDR2 YFSETQ. This CDR3 contains 15 residues. V lost 4 bases and J lost 3, with 16 bases in between. For the CDR3, the DNA is TGCGCCAGCAGCCGATTGGCCAGTACCGACTATGGCTACACCTTC. Amino acid sequence: CASSRLASTDYGYTF. The complete variable domain, with remaining parts taken from reference TRBV5-1 and TRBJ1-2, reads KAGVTQTPRYLIKTRGQQVTLSCSPISGHRSVSWYQQTPGQGLQFLFEYFSETQRNKGNFPGRFSGRQFSNSRSEMNVSTLELGDSALYLCASSRLASTDYGYTFGSGTRLTVV.

The chain has TRBV27 and TRBJ2-1, with unresolved D. Germline V CDR1 and CDR2: MNHEY, SMNVEV (reference sequence). Trimming cost V 2 bases and J 0 bases, with 11 bases left between them. The CDR3 sequence is 16 residues long. DNA for the CDR3: TGTGCCAGCAGTTTAAAGGCCACTCACTCCTACAATGAGCAGTTCTTC. Amino acid sequence: CASSLKATHSYNEQFF.

J is TRBJ2-7 and V is TRBV29-1; D is tentatively TRBD1 or TRBD2 (6 bases each). The CDR3 is made up of 14 amino acids. Trimming took off 4 bases at V and 3 bases at J, with 16 bases between the two ends. The germline V gene has CDR1 SQVTM and CDR2 ANQGSEA. The CDR3 reads CSVVARDKGYEQYF. DNA for the CDR3: TGCAGCGTTGTAGCGCGGGACAAGGGCTACGAGCAGTACTTC.